Included here is one T cell receptor (beta chain) sequence, with context. This entry belongs to a study of blood T cell repertoires in COVID-19. The overall study: Sites in the United States, Italy and Spain provided acute and convalescent COVID-19 samples. The cDNA or gDNA used as material had been derived from T cells, B-cell-depleted T cells, or PBMCs.

TCRdb's table, derived via immunoSEQ multiplex PCR, lists solely in-frame clones and lacks some. This table has 100,000 to 150,000 clones, roughly 84% appearing once. With 7 bases clipped from V and 3 bases from J, the junction kept 2 bases outside the gene matches. CDR3 length: 11 residues. Germline-derived CDR1 and CDR2 are DFQATT and SNEGSKA (reference sequence). The clonotype was recovered from a man aged 55 to 70 with acute or convalescent COVID-19. Sequenced input: peripheral blood. The J gene is TRBJ2-7, the V gene TRBV20-1; 8 bases are a match to TRBD1. CDR3 DNA: TGCAGTGGAACAGGGGGCTACGAGCAGTACTTC. Encoded protein: CSGTGGYEQYF.